What follows describes a single T cell receptor beta chain. The V gene end was trimmed by 6 bases and the J gene end by 2 bases; junction bases not matched to a gene: 6. The CDR3 spans 15 residues. The germline V gene has CDR1 SNHLY and CDR2 FYNNEI. These data come from a study of blood T cell repertoires in COVID-19. Authors' analysis steps: Amplified reference gene primers provided the basis for estimating nucleated cell counts. The method was immunoSEQ multiplex PCR; TCRdb's version includes in-frame clones alone and lacks a portion of them. V and J calls and clone size are as listed in that table; D and trimming were resolved from the DNA. The sample holds more than 200,000 clones; approximately 88% are singletons and the top ten take roughly 27%.

This clonotype originated in a man in his forties or fifties with acute or convalescent COVID-19. The sequenced sample was peripheral blood. V usage is TRBV2 and J usage is TRBJ2-7; 11 positions agree with TRBD2. The CDR3 DNA reads as TGTGCCAGCAGCCTACTAGCGGGAGTCCCCTACGAGCAGTACTTC. Translated: CASSLLAGVPYEQYF. Full variable domain (outside the CDR3, taken from reference TRBV2 and TRBJ2-7): EPEVTQTPSHQVTQMGQEVILRCVPISNHLYFYWYRQILGQKVEFLVSFYNNEISEKSEIFDDQFSVERPDGSNFTLKIRSTKLEDSAMYFCASSLLAGVPYEQYFGPGTRLTVT.